The 16 T cell receptor beta chains in this list originate from one sample, sequenced in a study of blood T cell repertoires in COVID-19. The table came from immunoSEQ multiplex PCR; TCRdb's copy has only in-frame clones and leaves some out. In the table there are about 210,000 clones, 84% of which are singletons. The sample comprised peripheral blood. The source of these receptors is a man aged 50 to 59 with active or convalescent COVID-19.

This clone was found a few times. The V gene is TRBV2, the J gene TRBJ1-6; tentatively, D is TRBD1 (5 bases). Trimming stripped 3 bases from V and 9 bases from J, with 12 bases between. CDR1 and CDR2 from the germline V gene are SNHLY and FYNNEI. CDR3 length equals 14 residues. CDR3 nucleotides: TGTGCCAGCAGTGACAGGGCCGGGGGTTCACCCCTCCACTTT. Protein sequence: CASSDRAGGSPLHF. The full variable domain, its missing parts supplied by reference TRBV2 and TRBJ1-6, is EPEVTQTPSHQVTQMGQEVILRCVPISNHLYFYWYRQILGQKVEFLVSFYNNEISEKSEIFDDQFSVERPDGSNFTLKIRSTKLEDSAMYFCASSDRAGGSPLHFGNGTRLTVT.

The genes are TRBV6-2 or TRBV6-3 and TRBJ2-7; the D gene is possibly TRBD2 (5 bases). The germline V gene encodes CDR1 MNHEY and CDR2 SVGEGT. V lost 2 bases and J 7 bases, leaving 15 bases between the germline ends. The CDR3 has 14 residues. CDR3 sequence: CASSYNSASGEQYV. CDR3 DNA sequence: TGTGCCAGCAGTTACAACTCTGCTTCGGGGGAGCAGTACGTC.

The genes are TRBV7-3 and TRBJ2-1, with D hard to call. Germline CDR1 and CDR2: SGHTA and FQGTGA. The V gene lost 5 bases and the J gene lost 6 bases, with 11 bases spanning the gap. The CDR3 has 13 amino acids. CDR3 loop: CASSRTGPNEQFF. DNA for the CDR3: TGTGCCAGCAGCCGAACCGGTCCCAATGAGCAGTTCTTC.

This clone appeared once. The J gene is TRBJ2-7, the V gene TRBV2; 8 nucleotides align to TRBD2. The V gene's germline CDR1 is SNHLY and CDR2 FYNNEI. The CDR3 contains 14 residues. The V segment lost 4 bases and the J segment 5 bases; nucleotides outside the gene matches: 7. CDR3 region: CASSGSGSAHEQYF. The CDR3 DNA reads as TGTGCCAGCAGTGGAAGCGGGAGCGCCCACGAGCAGTACTTC.

The chain is built from TRBV5-1 and TRBJ2-7; no definite D call. Trimming pared 4 bases from V and 7 bases from J, leaving 18 bases between. The V gene's germline CDR1 is SGHRS and CDR2 YFSETQ. This CDR3 comprises 14 residues. Written as DNA, the CDR3 is TGCGCCAGCAGCCCCCTTTCGGGTTTTGGGGAGCAGTACGTC. The encoded protein is CASSPLSGFGEQYV.

The chain joins TRBV14 to TRBJ1-1; D gene uncertain. Trimming cost V 8 bases and J 5 bases, with 21 bases left between them. The length of the CDR3 is 15 residues. Germline V gene sequence: CDR1 SGHDN, CDR2 FVKESK. CDR3 in DNA: TGTGCCAGCGCCTCGACTCAGTCCCTTGGGACTGAAGCTTTCTTT. Translation: CASASTQSLGTEAFF. Full variable domain (missing parts from reference TRBV14 and TRBJ1-1): EAGVTQFPSHSVIEKGQTVTLRCDPISGHDNLYWYRRVMGKEIKFLLHFVKESKQDESGMPNNRFLAERTGGTYSTLKVQPAELEDSGVYFCASASTQSLGTEAFFGQGTRLTVV.

The chain uses TRBV28 and TRBJ1-5; D uncertain. Deletions cut 1 base from V and 0 bases from J, with 4 bases between. This CDR3 is built from 14 residues. Germline CDR1 MDHEN, CDR2 SYDVKM. As DNA, the CDR3 is TGTGCCAGCAGTTTATTGGCTAGCAATCAGCCCCAGCATTTT. Translating gives CASSLLASNQPQHF.

In its sample, this clone was seen once. The chain employs TRBV6-5 and TRBJ1-2; TRBD1 matches 8 bases. V was clipped by 6 bases and J by 5 bases; unmatched bases: 11. The CDR3 consists of 15 residues. CDR1 is MNHEY and CDR2 is SVGAGI in the germline V gene. CDR3 coding DNA: TGTGCCAGCAGAGGCATAGACAGGGGAGATTATGGCTACACCTTC. It codes for CASRGIDRGDYGYTF.

The chain recombines TRBV7-9 with TRBJ2-2; TRBD1 might be the D (5 bases). The CDR3 loop spans 14 amino acids. CDR1 SEHNR and CDR2 FQNEAQ come from the germline V gene (reference sequence). V lost 6 bases and J lost 6, with 14 bases in between. The CDR3 reads CASSVGAGAGELFF. CDR3 DNA sequence: TGTGCCAGCAGTGTAGGGGCTGGCGCCGGGGAGCTGTTTTTT.

J is TRBJ2-2 and V is TRBV7-2; TRBD1 might be the D (6 bases). The V end was cut by 2 bases, the J end by 4 bases, with 11 bases between. Germline CDR1 is SGHTA and CDR2 is FQGNSA. This CDR3 has 15 residues. The CDR3 reads CASSLQQGSTGELFF. The CDR3 nucleotides read TGTGCCAGCAGCTTACAACAGGGTTCCACCGGGGAGCTGTTTTTT.

The V and J genes are TRBV5-1 and TRBJ2-3; D is ambiguous. Per germline, CDR1 SGHRS and CDR2 YFSETQ. The CDR3 runs 13 residues. V was cut by 0 bases and J by 11 bases, with 13 bases left in between. The chain's CDR3 is CASSLGGQQQQYF. The CDR3 DNA is TGCGCCAGCAGCTTGGGTGGGCAGCAACAGCAGTATTTT.

This sequence joins TRBV5-5 and TRBJ1-6; TRBD1 might be the D (6 bases). Germline V gene data show CDR1 as SGHKS and CDR2 as YYEKEE (reference sequence). The CDR3 sequence is 15 residues long. Trimming took 2 bases from V and 9 from J, leaving 15 bases between them. CDR3 in amino acids: CASSLQGLSSSPLHF. The CDR3, as DNA: TGTGCCAGCAGCTTACAGGGATTGTCGAGTTCACCCCTCCACTTT.

The chain employs TRBV4-2 and TRBJ1-5; 10 positions match TRBD1. Germline values: CDR1 LGHNA, CDR2 YNFKEQ. Trimming took 1 base from V and 1 from J; bases not matched to a gene: 4. CDR3 length equals 17 residues. CDR3 DNA sequence: TGTGCCAGCAGCCAAGTGACAGGGGGCCGAAGCAATCAGCCCCAGCATTTT. Residues: CASSQVTGGRSNQPQHF.

With regard to this clone: The junction shows a germline mismatch at one end, possibly a read error. The chain couples TRBV5-1 to TRBJ1-6; 7 bases line up with TRBD1. Germline V gene data show CDR1 as SGHRS and CDR2 as YFSETQ. The CDR3 runs 14 residues. The CDR3, as DNA: TGCGCCAGCAGCTTCCGACAGGGCCATTCACCCCCCCACTTT. The encoded protein is CASSFRQGHSPPHF.

This clone was counted once. The V gene is TRBV2, the J gene TRBJ2-7; D remains ambiguous. Germline V gene lookup returns CDR1 SNHLY and CDR2 FYNNEI. With 5 bases removed from V and 3 bases from J, the gap between germline ends came to 11 bases. This CDR3 comprises 13 residues. CDR3 in DNA: TGTGCCAGCAGTTTCCCCCGGAGCTACGAGCAGTACGTC. Its protein product is CASSFPRSYEQYV.

The CDR3 sequence: CASSSQGHEQYF. The DNA of the CDR3 is TGTGCCAGCAGTTCCCAGGGCCACGAGCAGTACTTC. The gene calls are TRBV2 and TRBJ2-7; D may be TRBD1 (5 bases). This CDR3 contains 12 residues. Trimming took 5 bases from V and 5 from J, leaving 10 bases between them. The germline CDR1 and CDR2 sequences are SNHLY and FYNNEI. The whole variable domain, filled in from reference TRBV2 and TRBJ2-7, reads EPEVTQTPSHQVTQMGQEVILRCVPISNHLYFYWYRQILGQKVEFLVSFYNNEISEKSEIFDDQFSVERPDGSNFTLKIRSTKLEDSAMYFCASSSQGHEQYFGPGTRLTVT.